The 27 T cell receptor beta chains presented below share a single source sample, sequenced in a study of preoperative IRX-2 immunotherapy in early breast cancer. The table came from immunoSEQ multiplex PCR; TCRdb's copy has only in-frame clones and leaves some out. This table has approximately 100,000 clones, about nine tenths appearing once. Described treatment: preoperative locoregional IRX-2 cytokine immunotherapy. Specimen: tumor tissue, collected after IRX-2 immunotherapy. These receptors were taken from a human donor with breast cancer.

This clone was recorded a few times. This sequence joins TRBV19 and TRBJ2-3; 7 nucleotides match TRBD2. The trim removed 8 bases at V and 6 bases at J, leaving 11 bases unmatched. The CDR3 runs 14 residues. Germline V gene data show CDR1 as LNHDA and CDR2 as SQIVND (reference sequence). CDR3 region: CASGGAGLGDTQYF. The CDR3 nucleotides are TGTGCCAGTGGGGGAGCGGGGTTGGGCGATACGCAGTATTTT.

The V and J genes are TRBV14 and TRBJ2-7; no reliable D call. The germline V gene has CDR1 SGHDN and CDR2 FVKESK. Trimming removed 1 base at V and 3 bases at J, with 7 bases between. CDR3 length: 13 amino acids. CDR3 loop: CASSQVGGYEQYF. CDR3 in DNA: TGTGCCAGCAGCCAAGTGGGCGGCTACGAGCAGTACTTC.

V is TRBV7-5 and J is TRBJ2-1; no check of the table's D call, TRBD1, against the DNA was made. TRBV7-5 is given as a pseudogene. The CDR3 sequence is 15 residues long. This CDR3 is CASSPGQSTYNEQFF. In DNA, the CDR3 is TGTGCCAGCAGCCCGGGACAGAGCACCTACAATGAGCAGTTCTTC.

The chain couples TRBV19 to TRBJ1-1; weak D call: TRBD1 (6 bases). V lost 10 bases and J 12 bases, leaving 24 bases between the germline ends. The CDR3 is made up of 13 amino acids. CDR1 LNHDA and CDR2 SQIVND come from the germline V gene (reference sequence). CDR3 loop: CAKSSPPKTGPFF. The CDR3, as DNA: TGTGCCAAAAGTTCCCCACCTAAGACAGGCCCTTTCTTT.

This clone turned up a few times. The chain recombines TRBV18 with TRBJ1-6, with D possibly TRBD1 on 5 matching bases. Germline V gene sequence: CDR1 KGHSH, CDR2 LQKENI. Between the trimmed V and J ends, which lost 6 bases and 10 bases, there was a span of 19 bases. This CDR3 spans 15 amino acids. In DNA form, the CDR3 reads TGTGCCAGCTCTCAAAATTCTCAGGGCGCCTCACCCCTCCACTTT. The encoded protein is CASSQNSQGASPLHF.

This clone was counted between two and nine times. V usage is TRBV28 and J usage is TRBJ1-1, with D perhaps matching TRBD1 (6 bases). The germline V gene has CDR1 MDHEN and CDR2 SYDVKM. The V end lost 5 bases, the J end lost 5 bases, and 12 bases lay between the germline ends. The CDR3 has 13 residues. The CDR3 sequence: CASSRSGETEAFF. In DNA form, the CDR3 reads TGTGCCAGCAGTCGTTCAGGGGAAACTGAAGCTTTCTTT.

The J gene is TRBJ2-7, the V gene TRBV5-1, with TRBD1 matching over 10 bases. CDR3 length equals 17 residues. Germline CDR1 reads SGHRS; CDR2 reads YFSETQ. Trimming cost V 0 bases and J 6 bases; bases outside gene matches: 12. CDR3 bases: TGCGCCAGCAGCTTGGTGGACGGGGGGACAGGGGATTCCGAGCAGTACTTC. It yields the protein CASSLVDGGTGDSEQYF.

The rearrangement joins TRBV6-4 to TRBJ1-1, with a weak D call TRBD1 (5 bases). CDR3 length: 13 amino acids. The germline V gene encodes CDR1 MRHNA and CDR2 SNTAGT. V dropped 3 bases and J dropped 5 bases, with 10 bases sitting between them. CDR3 amino acids: CASSEGDRTEAFF. The CDR3 DNA reads TGTGCCAGCAGTGAAGGGGATAGGACTGAAGCTTTCTTT.

The chain uses TRBV7-7 and TRBJ1-1; tentative D call: TRBD1 (5 bases). Germline loops: CDR1 SSHAT, CDR2 FNYEAQ (reference sequence). This CDR3 is 15 amino acids long. V gave up 5 bases and J gave up 2 bases, with 15 bases separating them. This CDR3 is CASSPRGVGNTEAFF. CDR3 coding DNA: TGTGCCAGCAGCCCGCGGGGGGTTGGAAACACTGAAGCTTTCTTT.

This chain joins TRBV28 and TRBJ2-7, with 10 bases fitting TRBD2. Losses at the gene ends were 5 bases for V and 4 bases for J; bases not matched to a gene: 8. The CDR3 runs to 15 residues. CDR1 and CDR2 (germline): MDHEN, SYDVKM. CDR3 sequence reads: CASSPGASGSYEQYF. CDR3 nucleotide sequence: TGTGCCAGCAGTCCCGGGGCTAGCGGGAGTTACGAGCAGTACTTC. The variable domain in full, with the rest retrieved from reference TRBV28 and TRBJ2-7, is DVKVTQSSRYLVKRTGEKVFLECVQDMDHENMFWYRQDPGLGLRLIYFSYDVKMKEKGDIPEGYSVSREKKERFSLILESASTNQTSMYLCASSPGASGSYEQYFGPGTRLTVT.

V usage is TRBV10-1 and J usage is TRBJ2-1; TRBD1 matches 7 bases. The CDR3 extends over 13 amino acids. V was clipped by 5 bases and J by 6 bases; unmatched bases: 4. CDR1 and CDR2 (germline): WNHNN, SYGVQD (reference sequence). The CDR3 region has the DNA TGCGCCAGCAGTACCAGGGGGTGCAATGAGCAGTTCTTC. The encoded protein is CASSTRGCNEQFF.

The V and J genes are TRBV6-4 and TRBJ1-2; no clear D. This CDR3 has 14 residues. Between the trimmed V and J ends, which lost 5 bases and 1 base, there was a span of 11 bases. The germline gives CDR1 MRHNA, CDR2 SNTAGT. This chain's CDR3 is CASSSHRNNYGYTF. The CDR3 coding sequence is TGTGCCAGCAGTTCACATCGGAATAACTATGGCTACACCTTC.

The chain is built from TRBV5-1 and TRBJ2-7; 7 bases line up with TRBD1. Germline-derived CDR1 and CDR2 are SGHRS and YFSETQ. The CDR3 has 14 amino acids. Trimming removed 5 bases from V and 2 bases from J; junction bases left unmatched: 7. The CDR3 nucleotides are TGCGCCAGCAGGTCGGCAGGGGGTCCCTACGAGCAGTACTTC. Its protein is CASRSAGGPYEQYF.

The V gene is TRBV12-5, the J gene TRBJ2-7; D might be TRBD2 (6 bases). The germline V gene encodes CDR1 LGHNT and CDR2 FRNRAP. V lost 3 bases and J lost 4, with 10 bases in between. The CDR3 contains 13 residues. The CDR3 nucleotides are TGTGCTAGTGGTTTCTCAGGAGGGTACGAGCAGTACTTC. Protein product: CASGFSGGYEQYF.

The CDR3 DNA sequence: TGTGCCAGCCAAGGGACGAACACTGAAGCTTTCTTT. Protein sequence: CASQGTNTEAFF. V gene TRBV6-8 combines with J gene TRBJ1-1; weak D call: TRBD1 (5 bases). Germline CDR1 and CDR2: MNHGY and SAAAGT. The CDR3 contains 12 residues. With 8 bases removed from V and 1 base from J, the gap between germline ends came to 8 bases.

V gene TRBV19 combines with J gene TRBJ2-2; D perhaps matches TRBD2 (6 bases). The V and J ends lost 7 bases and 4 bases respectively, with 16 bases between them. There are 15 residues in the CDR3. Germline V gene sequence: CDR1 LNHDA, CDR2 SQIVND (reference sequence). The CDR3 here is CASTPLAEGTGELFF. The CDR3 DNA reads TGTGCCAGTACCCCCTTAGCGGAGGGCACCGGGGAGCTGTTTTTT.

The V and J genes are TRBV5-1 and TRBJ2-5, with 7 positions matching TRBD2. Germline lookup yields CDR1 SGHRS and CDR2 YFSETQ. The CDR3 has 15 residues. Trimming took 5 bases from V and 1 from J; bases not matched to a gene: 8. The CDR3 spells CASSRGGGGQETQYF. The CDR3 nucleotides read TGCGCCAGCAGTCGCGGGGGTGGAGGCCAAGAGACCCAGTACTTC.

The chain is built from TRBV11-3 and TRBJ1-1; D ambiguous. Trimming shortened V by 1 base and J by 4 bases, and 13 bases separated the two germline ends. The V gene's germline CDR1 is SGHNT and CDR2 YENEEA. The CDR3 contains 15 residues. The DNA of the CDR3 is TGTGCCAGCAGCTTAGTAGGCAGTACCTCCACTGAAGCTTTCTTT. Translating gives CASSLVGSTSTEAFF.

The chain is built from TRBV7-1 and TRBJ2-1, with 7 bases that match TRBD1. TRBV7-1 is assigned to the ORF class and has an uncertain function. The ends lost 5 bases at V and 0 bases at J; junction bases unmatched: 4. This CDR3 region has 15 residues. CDR3 loop: CASSRDSPSYNEQFF. The CDR3 DNA sequence: TGTGCCAGCAGCCGGGACAGTCCCTCCTACAATGAGCAGTTCTTC.

The chain uses TRBV6-8 and TRBJ1-5; 8 positions match TRBD1. The germline V gene has CDR1 MNHGY and CDR2 SAAAGT. CDR3 length: 17 amino acids. Losses at the gene ends were 2 bases for V and 0 bases for J; bases not matched to a gene: 6. The CDR3: CASSYQQGAPSNQPQHF. The CDR3 DNA sequence: TGTGCCAGCAGTTACCAGCAGGGGGCTCCTAGCAATCAGCCCCAGCATTTT.

The CDR3 coding sequence is TGTGCCAGTAGTAGGGTAGGGATCGGCAATCAGCCCCAGCATTTT. Encoded protein: CASSRVGIGNQPQHF. The chain combines TRBV19 with TRBJ1-5; the D is unclear. Per germline, CDR1 LNHDA and CDR2 SQIVND (reference sequence). This CDR3 is built from 15 residues. Trimming cost V 4 bases and J 2 bases, with 12 bases left between them.

The chain couples TRBV30 to TRBJ2-7; possible D gene TRBD1, 6 bases. CDR1 and CDR2 from the germline V gene are GTSNPN and SVGIG (reference sequence). This CDR3 is 12 amino acids long. Trimming pared 3 bases from V and 6 bases from J, leaving 12 bases between. CDR3 coding DNA: TGTGCCTGGAGCGCAGGGGCTATCGAGCAGTACTTC. This codes for CAWSAGAIEQYF. The variable domain in full, with the rest retrieved from reference TRBV30 and TRBJ2-7, is SQTIHQWPATLVQPVGSPLSLECTVEGTSNPNLYWYRQAAGRGLQLLFYSVGIGQISSEVPQNLSASRPQDRQFILSSKKLLLSDSGFYLCAWSAGAIEQYFGPGTRLTVT.

This sequence joins TRBV29-1 and TRBJ1-2; 8 bases map to TRBD1. Trimming at V came to 6 bases and at J to 6 bases, leaving 9 bases not matched to a gene. The CDR3 extends over 13 amino acids. Germline CDR1 is SQVTM and CDR2 is ANQGSEA. The CDR3 protein is CSVATIQGDGYTF. The CDR3 region has the DNA TGCAGCGTGGCCACGATACAGGGGGATGGCTACACCTTC.

This clone occurred once. The rearrangement joins TRBV5-1 to TRBJ2-2, with 11 bases matching TRBD1. CDR1 and CDR2 from the germline V gene are SGHRS and YFSETQ. V dropped 4 bases and J dropped 6; count of bases not matched to a gene: 5. The CDR3 runs 15 residues. CDR3 nucleotides: TGCGCCAGCAGCCCTTCGGGACAGGGGGCCGGGGAGCTGTTTTTT. It yields the protein CASSPSGQGAGELFF.

This chain connects TRBV12-5 to TRBJ2-3; no clear D. V lost 1 base, J lost 4 bases, and 9 bases lay in between. CDR1 is LGHNT, CDR2 FRNRAP, per germline. The CDR3 spans 14 residues. Here the CDR3 DNA reads TGTGCTAGTGGTTTGGGCCAGACGGCAGATACGCAGTATTTT. The encoded protein is CASGLGQTADTQYF.

J is TRBJ1-6 and V is TRBV5-1, with D unclear. The CDR3 runs 14 residues. Germline loops: CDR1 SGHRS, CDR2 YFSETQ. The V end lost 3 bases, the J end lost 9 bases, and 13 bases lay between the germline ends. CDR3 sequence: CASSYGFIGSPLHF. The CDR3 DNA follows: TGCGCCAGCAGCTACGGGTTTATTGGTTCACCCCTCCACTTT.

This rearrangement joins TRBV19 to TRBJ1-2, with D possibly matching TRBD1 (5 bases). The V and J ends lost 6 bases and 10 bases respectively, with 21 bases between them. This CDR3 spans 14 amino acids. CDR1 and CDR2 (germline): LNHDA, SQIVND (reference sequence). CDR3 sequence (DNA): TGTGCCAGTAGGTTTGGACAAGATGGGTTGGACTACACCTTC. Encoded protein: CASRFGQDGLDYTF.